This T cell receptor beta chain was recovered during a study of cytomegalovirus exposure and HLA in healthy donors. General observations from the study: DRB1 showed the most TCR associations and HLA-C the fewest in a later analysis, as rates varied by HLA locus.

Note on this clone: What it binds is unknown.

PCR amplification relied on 60 Vbeta primers (plus 13 Jbeta primers). The repertoire was sequenced with immunoSEQ multiplex PCR; TCRdb's copy has only in-frame clones and lacks some. The data contain 84,000 or so clones, roughly 80% of them singletons. The specimen sequenced was PBMCs. This TCR came from a boy aged 10-17 years in good health and CMV-seronegative.

In DNA form, the CDR3 reads TGTGCCAGCAGCGGAACGGGGGGGGCCAATGAGCAGTTCTTC. Protein: CASSGTGGANEQFF. The chain couples TRBV9 to TRBJ2-1; 8 bases fit TRBD2. This CDR3 is built from 14 residues. Germline-derived CDR1 and CDR2 are SGDLS and YYNGEE. The V gene end was trimmed by 3 bases and the J gene end by 6 bases; junction bases not matched to a gene: 5.